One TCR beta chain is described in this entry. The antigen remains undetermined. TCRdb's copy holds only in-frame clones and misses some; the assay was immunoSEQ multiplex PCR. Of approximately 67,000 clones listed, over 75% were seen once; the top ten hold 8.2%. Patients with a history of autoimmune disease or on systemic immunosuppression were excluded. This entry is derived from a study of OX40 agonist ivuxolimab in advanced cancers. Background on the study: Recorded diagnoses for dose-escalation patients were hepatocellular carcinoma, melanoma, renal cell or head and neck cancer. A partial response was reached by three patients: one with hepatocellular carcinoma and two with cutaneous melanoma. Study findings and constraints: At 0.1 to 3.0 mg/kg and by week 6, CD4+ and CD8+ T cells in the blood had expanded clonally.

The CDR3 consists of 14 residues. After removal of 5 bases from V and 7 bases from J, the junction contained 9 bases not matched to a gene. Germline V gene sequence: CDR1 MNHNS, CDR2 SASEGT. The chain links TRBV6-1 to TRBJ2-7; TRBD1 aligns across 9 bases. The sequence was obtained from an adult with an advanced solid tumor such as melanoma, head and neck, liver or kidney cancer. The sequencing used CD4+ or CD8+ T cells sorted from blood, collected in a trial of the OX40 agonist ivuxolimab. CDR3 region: CASSNLGQGSEQYF. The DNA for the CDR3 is TGTGCCAGCAGTAACCTGGGACAGGGTTCGGAGCAGTACTTC.